The rows below give T cell receptor beta chains drawn from one sample of a study of cytomegalovirus exposure and HLA in healthy donors. Assay used: immunoSEQ multiplex PCR; TCRdb lists only in-frame clones, some missing. The sample records approximately 170,000 clones, more than 80% being singletons. Source material: PBMCs. Receptor source: a woman aged 18-29 years in good health and CMV-seropositive. CDR3s include the opening cysteine and the closing phenylalanine or tryptophan. The D gene is left open where the match is weak. The size entry is marked missing in some rows and otherwise reads once, few, many or a size class.

v_call	j_call	d_call	clone_size	cdr3_nt	cdr3_aa
TRBV9	TRBJ2-3	NA	NA	TGTGCCAGCAGTGAGGGGGGGACTGGGTTTAGCACAGATACGCAGTATTTT	CASSEGGTGFSTDTQYF
TRBV19	TRBJ1-2	NA	few	TGTGCCAGTAGCGACAGCCCGGACTATGGCTACACCTTC	CASSDSPDYGYTF
TRBV7-9	TRBJ1-5	TRBD1	NA	TGTGCCAGCAGCTACGGACAGGGAGTAGGTTTCGAGCAGCCCCAGCATTTT	CASSYGQGVGFEQPQHF
TRBV27	TRBJ2-3	TRBD2	once	TGTGCCAGCAGTTTTGGGCGGGGGGACACAGATACGCAGTATTTT	CASSFGRGDTDTQYF
TRBV11-3	TRBJ2-3	NA	NA	TGTGCCAGCAGCTTAGATGTTGGAGGCACGCAGTATTTT	CASSLDVGGTQYF
TRBV10-2	TRBJ2-3	TRBD2	NA	TGCGCCAGCGACCATACTAGCGGGAGCCCAGATACGCAGTATTTT	CASDHTSGSPDTQYF
TRBV28	TRBJ2-7	TRBD1	NA	TGTGCCAGCAACCCCCCGGGACAGGGAAGGTACGAGCAGTACTTC	CASNPPGQGRYEQYF
TRBV10-3	TRBJ2-3	NA	once	TGTGCCATCAGTGATTGGGCAGGGGTAGGAGATACGCAGTATTTT	CAISDWAGVGDTQYF
TRBV7-2	TRBJ2-5	TRBD2	NA	TGTGCCAGCAGCTCATATCCGGGACTATCGTACTTC	CASSSYPGLSYF
TRBV7-2	TRBJ2-3	NA	NA	TGTGCCAGCAGTACTGTCGAGGCCTCCACAGATACGCAGTATTTT	CASSTVEASTDTQYF
TRBV4-1	TRBJ1-2	TRBD1	NA	TGCGCCAGCAGCCAAGATTCAGGGGGCTATGGCTACACCTTC	CASSQDSGGYGYTF
TRBV5-1	TRBJ2-5	TRBD2	NA	TGCGCCAGCAGCTTGGCTGCGACTAGCGGGGGCGGGAAGACCCAGTACTTC	CASSLAATSGGGKTQYF
TRBV29-1	TRBJ1-5	NA	NA	TGCAGCGACCCTGGTGGCTCTTTTAGCAATCAGCCCCAGCATTTT	CSDPGGSFSNQPQHF
TRBV7-9	TRBJ1-3	NA	NA	TGTGCCAGCAGCTCCCTTGGAGACACCATATATTTT	CASSSLGDTIYF
TRBV7-8	TRBJ2-3	NA	NA	TGTGCCAGCAGCTTATACGGTTCTGGCACAGATACGCAGTATTTT	CASSLYGSGTDTQYF
TRBV4-3	TRBJ2-2	TRBD2	NA	TGCGCCAGCAGCCAATTAGCGGGACCTAACACCGGGGAGCTGTTTTTT	CASSQLAGPNTGELFF
TRBV5-1	TRBJ1-4	TRBD1	NA	TGCGCCAGCAGCTTGGCGGGGACAGGGGATGAAAAACTGTTTTTT	CASSLAGTGDEKLFF
TRBV30	TRBJ1-1	TRBD1	NA	TGTGCCTGGAGTAGGACAGGGGTGTCCACTGAAGCTTTCTTT	CAWSRTGVSTEAFF
TRBV27	TRBJ1-1	TRBD1	NA	TGTGCCAGCAGTTCCGCCGACAGGGTCACTGAAGCTTTCTTT	CASSSADRVTEAFF
TRBV5-1	TRBJ2-7	TRBD1	NA	TGCGCCAGCAGCCTAGACCTAGGACAGGGGAATCCGCAGTACTTC	CASSLDLGQGNPQYF
TRBV10-3	TRBJ2-7	TRBD2	NA	TGTGCCATCAGTGGGACTAGTTCCCCCTACGAGCAGTACTTC	CAISGTSSPYEQYF
TRBV6-5	TRBJ2-5	TRBD1	NA	TGTGCCAGCAGCCGCGACAGGGTAGGCTGGGAGACCCAGTACTTC	CASSRDRVGWETQYF
TRBV19	TRBJ1-2	NA	NA	TGTGCCAGTAGTATTGAGCGGAGACAGGCAGGCGGCTACACCTTC	CASSIERRQAGGYTF
TRBV18	TRBJ2-5	TRBD2	NA	TGTGCCAGCTCAGCAGGGACTAGCGGGAGTTCCAGGGAGACCCAGTACTTC	CASSAGTSGSSRETQYF
TRBV7-9	TRBJ2-5	NA	NA	TGTGCCAGCAGTCCCCGCGGGGAGACCCAGTACTTC	CASSPRGETQYF
TRBV7-9	TRBJ1-1	NA	once	TGTGCCAGCAGCTTAGCGGAGGTTCGGAACACTGAAGCTTTCTTT	CASSLAEVRNTEAFF
TRBV5-4	TRBJ1-1	NA	NA	TGTGCCAGCAGCTTCCGCGCGACAAATGAAGCTTTCTTT	CASSFRATNEAFF
TRBV9	TRBJ2-3	TRBD2	once	TGTGCCAGCAGCGCCAGCGGGAGGGCCACAGATACGCAGTATTTT	CASSASGRATDTQYF
TRBV5-4	TRBJ1-2	NA	NA	TGTGCCAGCAGCTTATATGGGCAGGGTCTTGGCTACACCTTC	CASSLYGQGLGYTF
TRBV6-6	TRBJ2-5	NA	once	TGTGCCAGCAGTTACTCTCAGGGAAGGGAGACCCAGTACTTC	CASSYSQGRETQYF
TRBV2	TRBJ2-2	NA	NA	TGTGCCAGCACCTTGACTAGGCTACCGAACACCGGGGAGCTGTTTTTT	CASTLTRLPNTGELFF
TRBV5-4	TRBJ2-3	TRBD1	NA	TGTGCCAGCAGCTTGAAAGGGGGCGCAGATACGCAGTATTTT	CASSLKGGADTQYF
TRBV28	TRBJ1-2	NA	NA	TGTGCCAGCAGTTTATGGGAGATTCCTAACTATGGCTACACCTTC	CASSLWEIPNYGYTF
TRBV27	TRBJ2-3	TRBD2	NA	TGTGCCAGCAGTTTAAAGTCTAGCGGATCCCCCACAGATACGCAGTATTTT	CASSLKSSGSPTDTQYF
TRBV5-1	TRBJ2-7	NA	NA	TGCGCCAGCAGCCCTTCAGACAGGAGGACCTACGAGCAGTACTTC	CASSPSDRRTYEQYF
TRBV7-2	TRBJ2-7	NA	NA	TGTGCCAGCAGCTTAGAGCCTGCCGCCTACGAGCAGTACTTC	CASSLEPAAYEQYF
TRBV2	TRBJ2-7	NA	NA	TGTGCCAGCAGGGTGAAGAGGCAGGAGCAGTACTTC	CASRVKRQEQYF
TRBV7-9	TRBJ1-1	TRBD1	NA	TGTGCCAGCAGCTCGACAGGGTGGAACACTGAAGCTTTCTTT	CASSSTGWNTEAFF
TRBV6-1	TRBJ1-1	NA	NA	TGTGCCAGCAGTGATCTGGGCCGGATGAACACTGAAGCTTTCTTT	CASSDLGRMNTEAFF
TRBV6-1	TRBJ2-7	TRBD1	once	TGTGCCAGCAGTGAAAGGACAGGGGGCTCCTACGAGCAGTACTTC	CASSERTGGSYEQYF
TRBV11-2	TRBJ2-7	NA	NA	TGTGCCAGCAGCTCCCAAGCCGGGGGGCAGTACTTC	CASSSQAGGQYF
TRBV4-2	TRBJ2-7	TRBD1	few	TGTGCCAGCAGCCGGACAGGAACATACGAGCAGTACTTC	CASSRTGTYEQYF
TRBV5-6	TRBJ1-1	NA	NA	TGTGCCAGCAGCTTGGTTTCAAGCCCTGAAGCTTTCTTT	CASSLVSSPEAFF
TRBV7-6	TRBJ2-7	NA	NA	TGTGCCAGCAGCGTATCCCTTACCTACGAGCAGTACTTC	CASSVSLTYEQYF
TRBV27	TRBJ2-7	TRBD2	NA	TGTGCCACCGGTAGCGGGGGTTCCTACGAGCAGTACTTC	CATGSGGSYEQYF
TRBV6-4	TRBJ2-1	TRBD1	NA	TGTGCCAGCAGTCCCCGGGGACAGCTATACAATGAGCAGTTCTTC	CASSPRGQLYNEQFF
TRBV19	TRBJ2-1	NA	NA	TGTGCCAGTAGTATAGCGGCGGGGCGCTCCTACAATGAGCAGTTCTTC	CASSIAAGRSYNEQFF
TRBV5-1	TRBJ2-1	NA	NA	TGCGCCAGCAGCTTGGAGGGGTCGATTTACAATGAGCAGTTCTTC	CASSLEGSIYNEQFF
TRBV6-4	TRBJ2-7	TRBD1	once	TGTGCCAGAGGGACAGGGGGGAACGAGCAGTACTTC	CARGTGGNEQYF
TRBV7-9	TRBJ2-1	TRBD2	NA	TGTGCCAGCAGCTTAGTTGAGCGGGGGGGCGCTGAGCAGTTCTTC	CASSLVERGGAEQFF
TRBV5-1	TRBJ1-3	TRBD1	NA	TGCGTCAGCAGCAAACGGACAGGGGGCGCGGACACCATATATTTT	CVSSKRTGGADTIYF
TRBV6-1	TRBJ2-2	NA	NA	TGTGCCAGCAGCCTAGACACCGGGGAGCTGTTTTTT	CASSLDTGELFF
TRBV9	TRBJ2-3	TRBD2	NA	TGTGCCAGCAGCGAGGGATTAGCGGGAGATCGAGATACGCAGTATTTT	CASSEGLAGDRDTQYF
TRBV30	TRBJ1-1	NA	NA	TGTGCCTGGAGTTTTTCGGGGGGCGTGAACACTGAAGCTTTCTTT	CAWSFSGGVNTEAFF
TRBV7-2	TRBJ1-3	TRBD1	NA	TGTGCCAGCAGCTTGGACAGGGCTGGAAACACCATATATTTT	CASSLDRAGNTIYF